The 29 T cell receptor beta chains listed next were all sequenced from one sample in a study of PD-L1 blockade in urothelial cancer. Time point denoted: peripheral blood 6 weeks after treatment start. The method was immunoSEQ multiplex PCR; TCRdb's version includes in-frame clones alone and lacks a portion of them. The sample has fewer than 90,000 clones; 80% to 95% are singletons. The sequencing used PBMCs, collected around atezolizumab (anti-PD-L1) treatment. Receptor source: a woman older than 75 with urothelial cancer.

This clone was seen a handful of times. The V and J genes are TRBV28 and TRBJ2-1, with 8 bases lining up with TRBD2. The CDR3 runs 11 residues. V was pared by 5 bases and J by 12 bases, with 3 bases of the junction left unmatched. From germline, CDR1 is MDHEN and CDR2 SYDVKM. The CDR3 bases are TGTGCCAGCAGTCGGGAGGGAGGGCAGTTCTTC. It encodes CASSREGGQFF.

The chain employs TRBV5-8 and TRBJ1-2, with D tentatively TRBD1 (6 bases). CDR3 length: 15 residues. Trimming removed 4 bases at V and 10 bases at J, with 23 bases between. CDR1 and CDR2 (germline): SGHTS, YDEGEE. Here the CDR3 DNA reads TGTGCCAGCAGCATCCGGGACACCGGCCTCGAGGACTACACCTTC. Translation: CASSIRDTGLEDYTF. The full variable domain, with the rest looked up from reference TRBV5-8 and TRBJ1-2, is EAGVTQSPTHLIKTRGQQATLRCSPISGHTSVYWYQQALGLGLQFLLWYDEGEERNRGNFPPRFSGRQFPNYSSELNVNALELEDSALYLCASSIRDTGLEDYTFGSGTRLTVV.

CDR3 loop: CASSHGGGPAGTEAFF. Here the CDR3 DNA reads TGTGCCAGCAGCCACGGGGGGGGCCCGGCGGGCACTGAAGCTTTCTTT. This rearrangement joins TRBV7-9 to TRBJ1-1; D possibly corresponds to TRBD1 (6 bases). The CDR3 has 16 residues. V was cut by 5 bases and J by 4 bases, with 20 bases left in between. The germline V gene has CDR1 SEHNR and CDR2 FQNEAQ (reference sequence).

This rearrangement joins TRBV28 to TRBJ2-7; TRBD1 matches at 12 bases. The CDR3 runs 15 residues. The germline V gene has CDR1 MDHEN and CDR2 SYDVKM. Unmatched junction bases numbered 3, after V lost 1 base and J lost 5 bases. Written as DNA, the CDR3 is TGTGCCAGCAGTTTATCGGGACAGGGGGCGGACGAGCAGTACTTC. It encodes CASSLSGQGADEQYF.

The chain uses TRBV14 and TRBJ2-7; 10 bases line up with TRBD1. Germline V lookup: CDR1 SGHDN, CDR2 FVKESK. The ends lost 6 bases at V and 1 base at J; junction bases unmatched: 0. The CDR3 contains 13 residues. CDR3: CASRDRGSYEQYF. In DNA form, the CDR3 reads TGTGCCAGCAGGGACAGGGGGTCCTACGAGCAGTACTTC.

The chain carries TRBV7-2 and TRBJ2-5; 7 bases are a match to TRBD1. The CDR3 sequence is 14 residues long. Germline CDR1 SGHTA, CDR2 FQGNSA. Losses at the gene ends were 5 bases for V and 2 bases for J; bases not matched to a gene: 5. DNA of the CDR3: TGTGCCAGCAGCCAACAGGGGAGTCAAGAGACCCAGTACTTC. It yields the protein CASSQQGSQETQYF.

The rearrangement joins TRBV5-1 to TRBJ1-1, with TRBD1 matching over 8 bases. CDR3 length: 15 residues. Germline V gene data show CDR1 as SGHRS and CDR2 as YFSETQ. The J segment lost 3 bases and the V segment lost 0 bases, leaving 4 bases of the junction unmatched. DNA of the CDR3: TGCGCCAGCAGCTTGGATGGACAGGGCGACACTGAAGCTTTCTTT. Amino acids: CASSLDGQGDTEAFF.

The chain combines TRBV28 with TRBJ1-2, with a weak D call TRBD1 (5 bases). Germline V gene lookup returns CDR1 MDHEN and CDR2 SYDVKM. V gave up 8 bases and J gave up 3 bases, with 13 bases separating them. CDR3 length: 13 amino acids. This CDR3 is CASLGHGDYGYTF. CDR3 bases: TGTGCCAGCCTTGGACACGGCGACTATGGCTACACCTTC.

CDR3: CASRGYTGELFF. CDR3 DNA sequence: TGTGCCAGCCGGGGTTACACCGGGGAGCTGTTTTTT. This chain links TRBV6-1 with TRBJ2-2, with D maybe TRBD2 (5 bases). This CDR3 comprises 12 residues. The germline CDR1 and CDR2 sequences are MNHNS and SASEGT. V lost 8 bases to trimming and J lost 3 bases, with 7 bases between them.

This clone was seen only once. The rearrangement joins TRBV30 to TRBJ1-2; maybe TRBD1 (5 bases). The CDR3 covers 11 residues. V was shortened by 0 bases and J by 7 bases, with 6 bases between the two germline ends. CDR1 and CDR2 (germline): GTSNPN, SVGIG (reference sequence). This CDR3 is CAWSVGGGYTF. The CDR3, as DNA: TGTGCCTGGAGTGTGGGGGGTGGCTACACCTTC.

The rearrangement links TRBV19 to TRBJ2-7; 10 nucleotides line up with TRBD2. This CDR3 region has 14 residues. Trimming removed 5 bases from V and 4 bases from J; junction bases left unmatched: 5. Germline-derived CDR1 and CDR2 are LNHDA and SQIVND (reference sequence). The CDR3 reads CASSLAGGGYEQYF. The CDR3 DNA follows: TGTGCCAGTAGTTTAGCGGGAGGTGGATACGAGCAGTACTTC.

This clone has just a few counts. The V and J genes are TRBV18 and TRBJ1-1; D is ambiguous. Between the trimmed V and J ends, which lost 2 bases and 0 bases, there was a span of 7 bases. The CDR3 loop spans 14 amino acids. Germline lookup yields CDR1 KGHSH and CDR2 LQKENI. The CDR3 nucleotides read TGTGCCAGCTCACCAGAGAGAGTGAACACTGAAGCTTTCTTT. Protein product: CASSPERVNTEAFF.

The CDR3 bases are TGCGCCAGCAGCTTGGAAGCTAGCGGGTTCTACGAGCAGTACTTC. Translating gives CASSLEASGFYEQYF. The chain is built from TRBV5-1 and TRBJ2-7, with TRBD2 matching over 8 bases. The CDR3 has 15 residues. Germline values: CDR1 SGHRS, CDR2 YFSETQ. J lost 3 bases, V lost 0 bases, and 5 bases had no gene match.

This chain joins TRBV7-3 and TRBJ1-1; D perhaps matches TRBD1 (6 bases). The CDR3 covers 13 residues. Germline V gene lookup returns CDR1 SGHTA and CDR2 FQGTGA. Between the trimmed V and J ends, which lost 5 bases and 4 bases, there was a span of 11 bases. CDR3 in amino acids: CASSTGRATEAFF. CDR3 nucleotides: TGTGCCAGCAGCACAGGGAGGGCCACTGAAGCTTTCTTT.

J is TRBJ2-7 and V is TRBV5-1, with 8 nucleotides matching TRBD2. V was pared by 0 bases and J by 0 bases, with 5 bases of the junction left unmatched. This CDR3 has 16 amino acids. Germline CDR1 and CDR2: SGHRS and YFSETQ. CDR3 in amino acids: CASSLGSSGSSYEQYF. The CDR3 DNA follows: TGCGCCAGCAGCTTGGGTTCAAGCGGGAGCTCCTACGAGCAGTACTTC.

The table lists this clone with a few counts. The V call is TRBV19, the J call TRBJ2-1; perhaps TRBD2 as D (5 bases). The germline V gene has CDR1 LNHDA and CDR2 SQIVND (reference sequence). Trimming removed 9 bases at V and 0 bases at J, with 9 bases between. This CDR3 spans 13 amino acids. Here the CDR3 reads CASLEGSYNEQFF. The DNA of the CDR3 is TGTGCCAGCCTTGAGGGCTCCTACAATGAGCAGTTCTTC.

This clone has a single count. The J gene is TRBJ2-2, the V gene TRBV11-3; the D gene is possibly TRBD2 (6 bases). Trimming removed 4 bases from V and 3 bases from J, with 15 bases in between. The CDR3 length is 16 residues. Germline V lookup: CDR1 SGHNT, CDR2 YENEEA. CDR3 loop: CASSSYTLADTGELFF. The CDR3 bases are TGTGCCAGCAGCTCATATACCTTAGCGGACACCGGGGAGCTGTTTTTT.

This chain uses TRBV10-3 with TRBJ1-5, with a tentative D call TRBD1 (5 bases). The CDR3 contains 13 residues. CDR1 is ENHRY, CDR2 SYGVKD, per germline. The germline V and J ends were trimmed by 3 bases and 9 bases, with 12 bases remaining between them. CDR3 DNA sequence: TGTGCCATCAGTGAAGGTGACCAGGGGCCCCAGCATTTT. This sequence encodes CAISEGDQGPQHF.

This clone was counted once. J is TRBJ2-1 and V is TRBV5-1; 11 nucleotides align to TRBD2. The CDR3 extends over 14 amino acids. Germline assignment: CDR1 SGHRS and CDR2 YFSETQ. V lost 2 bases and J lost 7; bases outside the gene matches: 2. DNA of the CDR3: TGCGCCAGCAGCTTTAGCGGGAGGGGGAATGAGCAGTTCTTC. Translation: CASSFSGRGNEQFF.

This sequence joins TRBV11-2 and TRBJ2-7, with D unclear. The CDR3 is 11 residues long. Deletions cut 5 bases from V and 2 bases from J, with 4 bases between. Germline V CDR1 and CDR2: SGHAT, FQNNGV. CDR3 sequence reads: CASSATYEQYF. The CDR3 nucleotides read TGTGCCAGCAGCGCGACCTACGAGCAGTACTTC.

The chain employs TRBV6-6 and TRBJ1-5; D remains unclear. This CDR3 comprises 15 residues. V was trimmed by 7 bases and J by 0 bases, leaving 13 bases between them. Germline CDR1 is MNHNY and CDR2 is SVGAGI (reference sequence). The CDR3 sequence: CASIEQPYSNQPQHF. The CDR3, as DNA: TGTGCCAGCATCGAACAGCCCTATAGCAATCAGCCCCAGCATTTT.

In its sample, this clone was seen once. The gene calls are TRBV6-1 and TRBJ1-1; 7 bases fit TRBD1. CDR1 and CDR2 (germline): MNHNS, SASEGT. V lost 5 bases to trimming and J lost 8 bases; unmatched junction nucleotides: 11. The CDR3 is 14 amino acids. CDR3: CASSTISPGGEAFF. The CDR3 DNA is TGTGCCAGCAGTACCATCTCTCCAGGGGGAGAAGCTTTCTTT.

The chain combines TRBV28 with TRBJ2-3, with TRBD2 matching 8 bases. CDR3 length equals 14 residues. V was clipped by 5 bases and J by 8 bases; unmatched bases: 9. CDR1 and CDR2 from the germline V gene are MDHEN and SYDVKM. As DNA, the CDR3 is TGTGCCAGCAGTCCCATCCGGGAGGGGGGTACGCAGTATTTT. It specifies CASSPIREGGTQYF.

The genes are TRBV30 and TRBJ2-7, with D unresolved. The CDR3 totals 12 residues. CDR1 is GTSNPN and CDR2 is SVGIG in the germline V gene (reference sequence). Trimming took 3 bases from V and 2 from J, leaving 8 bases between them. CDR3 region: CAWRSVTYEQYF. The DNA for the CDR3 is TGTGCCTGGAGGTCGGTTACCTACGAGCAGTACTTC. Combining the CDR3 with reference TRBV30 and TRBJ2-7 gives the whole variable domain SQTIHQWPATLVQPVGSPLSLECTVEGTSNPNLYWYRQAAGRGLQLLFYSVGIGQISSEVPQNLSASRPQDRQFILSSKKLLLSDSGFYLCAWRSVTYEQYFGPGTRLTVT.

The genes are TRBV7-9 and TRBJ2-3; 12 positions agree with TRBD2. The CDR3 has 16 residues. With V trimmed by 5 bases and J by 7 bases, 10 bases remained unmatched. Germline V gene lookup returns CDR1 SEHNR and CDR2 FQNEAQ (reference sequence). CDR3 sequence: CASSDPTSGSANTQYF. DNA of the CDR3: TGTGCCAGCAGCGATCCGACTAGCGGGAGCGCAAATACGCAGTATTTT.

The V call is TRBV10-3, the J call TRBJ1-2; possible D gene TRBD1, 5 bases. Deletions cut 5 bases from V and 3 bases from J, with 7 bases between. CDR1 is ENHRY, CDR2 SYGVKD, per germline. The CDR3 is made up of 12 amino acids. CDR3 region: CAISPGDYGYTF. DNA of the CDR3: TGTGCCATCAGTCCGGGGGACTATGGCTACACCTTC.

The genes are TRBV28 and TRBJ1-1, with D unclear. This CDR3 is 14 amino acids long. The V gene lost 2 bases and the J gene lost 5 bases, with 12 bases spanning the gap. Germline values: CDR1 MDHEN, CDR2 SYDVKM. Here the CDR3 DNA reads TGTGCCAGCAGTTTAACTGTGGGAGGGACTGAAGCTTTCTTT. Its protein product is CASSLTVGGTEAFF.

V gene TRBV7-3 combines with J gene TRBJ2-7; 10 positions match TRBD1. V was pared by 4 bases and J by 5 bases, with 11 bases of the junction left unmatched. CDR1 and CDR2 from the germline V gene are SGHTA and FQGTGA. This CDR3 is built from 16 residues. CDR3 protein: CASSSQPGQGSHEQYF. In nucleotides, the CDR3 is TGTGCCAGCAGCTCCCAACCGGGACAGGGGTCTCACGAGCAGTACTTC.

V gene TRBV7-9 combines with J gene TRBJ2-4, with 7 bases that match TRBD2. The V segment lost 7 bases and the J segment 6 bases; nucleotides outside the gene matches: 6. Per germline, CDR1 SEHNR and CDR2 FQNEAQ (reference sequence). The CDR3 has 13 residues. The CDR3 protein is CASTLAESNIQYF. Written as DNA, the CDR3 is TGTGCCAGCACGCTAGCGGAGTCAAACATTCAGTACTTC.